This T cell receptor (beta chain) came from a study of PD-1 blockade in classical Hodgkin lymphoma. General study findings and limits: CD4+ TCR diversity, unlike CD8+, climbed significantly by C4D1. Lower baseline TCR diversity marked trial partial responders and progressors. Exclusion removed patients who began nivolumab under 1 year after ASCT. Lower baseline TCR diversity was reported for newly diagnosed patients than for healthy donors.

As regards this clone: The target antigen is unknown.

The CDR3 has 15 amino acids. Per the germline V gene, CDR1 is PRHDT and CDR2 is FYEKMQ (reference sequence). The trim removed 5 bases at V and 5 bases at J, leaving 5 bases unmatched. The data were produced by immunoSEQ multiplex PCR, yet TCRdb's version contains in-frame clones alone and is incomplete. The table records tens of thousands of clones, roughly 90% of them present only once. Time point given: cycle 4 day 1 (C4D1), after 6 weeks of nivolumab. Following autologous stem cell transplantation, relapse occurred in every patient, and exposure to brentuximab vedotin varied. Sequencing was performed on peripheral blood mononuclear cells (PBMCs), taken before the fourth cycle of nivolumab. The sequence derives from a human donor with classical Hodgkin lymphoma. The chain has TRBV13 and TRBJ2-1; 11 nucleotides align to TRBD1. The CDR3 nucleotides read TGTGCCAGCAGCCCCCGGACAGGGGGCCACAATGAGCAGTTCTTC. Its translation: CASSPRTGGHNEQFF. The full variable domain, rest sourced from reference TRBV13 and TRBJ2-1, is AAGVIQSPRHLIKEKRETATLKCYPIPRHDTVYWYQQGPGQDPQFLISFYEKMQSDKGSIPDRFSAQQFSDYHSELNMSSLELGDSALYFCASSPRTGGHNEQFFGPGTRLTVL.